This TCR beta chain was observed in a study of beta chain features in type 1 diabetes. The investigators reverse transcribed all of the isolated RNA, so they sequenced expressed TCRB transcripts. Here immunoSEQ multiplex PCR was the method, and the copy in TCRdb shows in-frame clones only, minus some. Found here are about 180,000 clones, around an eighth of them singletons; the top ten hold around 0.63%. Study outcomes and limitations: Individuals with type 1 diabetes displayed fewer insertions and more deletions at VDJ junctions.

Trimming left V 2 bases short and J 1 base short, with 9 bases between. Germline CDR1 SGDLS, CDR2 YYNGEE. The CDR3 sequence is 14 residues long. CD45RO/CCR7/CD25/CD127/CD95/CD27 staining was used to isolate CD4+ naive, central memory, regulatory and stem cell-like memory cells by sorting. Many counts were recorded for this clone. Antigen unknown. This chain uses TRBV9 with TRBJ1-1; the D gene is possibly TRBD1 (6 bases). Sample: central memory CD4+ T cells from blood. The clonotype originates from a woman between 18 and 29 years old in good health. CDR3: CASSVDRWNTEAFF. CDR3 in DNA: TGTGCCAGCAGCGTTGACAGGTGGAACACTGAAGCTTTCTTT.